This TCR beta chain was recovered during a study of Graves' ophthalmopathy and Graves' hyperthyroidism. Amplified TCR beta CDR3 regions were obtained using RNA transcripts as template. HTBI primers primed a first-round RT-PCR, and a second-round multiplex PCR followed. TCRdb re-derived calls from the multiplex PCR reads in MiXCR, one entry per CDR3 protein. The sample has around 340,000 distinct CDR3 sequences, roughly 16% seen once. This clonotype was picked up many times. The CDR3 is 14 amino acids. In germline, CDR1 is MNHEY, CDR2 SVGAGI. Trimming removed 0 bases from V and 4 bases from J; junction bases left unmatched: 2.

Sequencing was performed on peripheral blood. The TCR comes from an adult man with Graves' ophthalmopathy. V usage is TRBV6-5 and J usage is TRBJ1-2, with TRBD1 identical over 7 bases. For the CDR3, the DNA is TGTGCCAGCAGTTACTCGCAGGGGGGCTATGGCTACACCTTC. Translated, it gives CASSYSQGGYGYTF.